What follows are 7 T cell receptor beta chains derived from one specimen sequenced in a study of blood T cell repertoires in COVID-19. Generated by immunoSEQ multiplex PCR, the TCRdb table keeps only in-frame clones and is missing some. The sample holds 470,000 or so clones; 80% to 90% are singletons and the top ten take about 3.2%. Sequencing used peripheral blood. These receptors came from a human donor in a cohort sampled during active COVID-19.

The chain recombines TRBV6-1 with TRBJ2-7; D perhaps matches TRBD1 (6 bases). Germline V CDR1 and CDR2: MNHNS, SASEGT. V was clipped by 4 bases and J by 2 bases, with 27 bases between them. CDR3 length: 19 residues. The CDR3 DNA is TGTGCCAGCAGTGTCGACCGTATACAGGGATGGGTGGGGGCCTACGAGCAGTACTTC. Protein: CASSVDRIQGWVGAYEQYF.

This chain connects TRBV7-8 to TRBJ2-3; the D gene is possibly TRBD2 (7 bases). V was clipped by 4 bases and J by 1 base, with 12 bases between them. CDR3 length: 15 residues. The germline V gene encodes CDR1 SGHVS and CDR2 FQNEAQ. CDR3 nucleotide sequence: TGTGCCAGCAGCTCGTGGGGGGGGCGCACAGATACGCAGTATTTT. The encoded protein is CASSSWGGRTDTQYF. The variable domain in full, completed from reference TRBV7-8 and TRBJ2-3, reads GAGVSQSPRYKVAKRGQDVALRCDPISGHVSLFWYQQALGQGPEFLTYFQNEAQLDKSGLPSDRFFAERPEGSVSTLKIQRTQQEDSAVYLCASSSWGGRTDTQYFGPGTRLTVL.

The chain carries TRBV2 and TRBJ2-2; 7 nucleotides line up with TRBD2. The CDR3 spans 14 residues. Germline values: CDR1 SNHLY, CDR2 FYNNEI. Trimming took 6 bases from V and 6 from J; bases not matched to a gene: 7. CDR3 sequence: CASRNGRLAGELFF. The CDR3 DNA is TGTGCCAGCAGGAACGGGAGGCTAGCCGGGGAGCTGTTTTTT.

In this sample, this clone turned up many times. The V call is TRBV18, the J call TRBJ2-1, with 9 bases matching TRBD1. Germline values: CDR1 KGHSH, CDR2 LQKENI. The length of the CDR3 is 15 residues. J lost 9 bases, V lost 5 bases, and 11 bases had no gene match. The CDR3 loop reads CASSGGQGNWVEQFF. The CDR3 coding sequence is TGTGCCAGCTCAGGAGGACAGGGGAATTGGGTTGAGCAGTTCTTC.

The V gene is TRBV18, the J gene TRBJ2-7, with 11 bases matching TRBD1. The CDR3 spans 14 residues. Germline lookup yields CDR1 KGHSH and CDR2 LQKENI. Unmatched junction bases numbered 8, after V lost 6 bases and J lost 7 bases. The CDR3 reads CASSLDRGRGEQYF. CDR3 bases: TGTGCCAGCTCCCTGGACAGGGGGCGGGGGGAGCAGTACTTC. Based on the CDR3 plus reference TRBV18 and TRBJ2-7, the full variable domain is NAGVMQNPRHLVRRRGQEARLRCSPMKGHSHVYWYRQLPEEGLKFMVYLQKENIIDESGMPKERFSAEFPKEGPSILRIQQVVRGDSAAYFCASSLDRGRGEQYFGPGTRLTVT.

The rearrangement uses TRBV7-9 and TRBJ2-3, with a possible D match to TRBD2 (5 bases). Germline CDR1 and CDR2: SEHNR and FQNEAQ (reference sequence). V was shortened by 11 bases and J by 0 bases, with 15 bases between the two germline ends. This CDR3 is 14 amino acids long. CDR3 loop: CALPVGGSTDTQYF. The CDR3 DNA sequence: TGTGCCCTACCGGTGGGCGGGAGCACAGATACGCAGTATTTT.

V usage is TRBV5-1 and J usage is TRBJ1-1; perhaps TRBD1 as D (6 bases). The germline V and J ends were trimmed by 3 bases and 1 base, with 16 bases remaining between them. Germline CDR1 is SGHRS and CDR2 is YFSETQ. This CDR3 spans 16 amino acids. The CDR3 DNA reads TGCGCCAGCAGCTACATTATACAGGGTGGGAACACTGAAGCTTTCTTT. As protein: CASSYIIQGGNTEAFF.